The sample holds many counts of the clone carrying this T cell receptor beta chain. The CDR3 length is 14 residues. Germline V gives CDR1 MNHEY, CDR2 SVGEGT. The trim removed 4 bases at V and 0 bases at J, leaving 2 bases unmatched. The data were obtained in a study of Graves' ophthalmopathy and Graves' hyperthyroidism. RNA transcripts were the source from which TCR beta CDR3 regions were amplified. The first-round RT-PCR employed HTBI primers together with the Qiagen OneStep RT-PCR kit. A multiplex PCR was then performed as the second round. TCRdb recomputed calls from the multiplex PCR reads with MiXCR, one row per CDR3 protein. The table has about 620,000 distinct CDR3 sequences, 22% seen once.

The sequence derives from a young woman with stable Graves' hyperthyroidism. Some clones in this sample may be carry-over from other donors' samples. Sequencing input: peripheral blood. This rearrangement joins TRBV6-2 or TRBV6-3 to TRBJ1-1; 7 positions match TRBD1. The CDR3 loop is CASSFGTVNTEAFF. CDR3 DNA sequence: TGTGCCAGCAGTTTCGGGACAGTGAACACTGAAGCTTTCTTT.